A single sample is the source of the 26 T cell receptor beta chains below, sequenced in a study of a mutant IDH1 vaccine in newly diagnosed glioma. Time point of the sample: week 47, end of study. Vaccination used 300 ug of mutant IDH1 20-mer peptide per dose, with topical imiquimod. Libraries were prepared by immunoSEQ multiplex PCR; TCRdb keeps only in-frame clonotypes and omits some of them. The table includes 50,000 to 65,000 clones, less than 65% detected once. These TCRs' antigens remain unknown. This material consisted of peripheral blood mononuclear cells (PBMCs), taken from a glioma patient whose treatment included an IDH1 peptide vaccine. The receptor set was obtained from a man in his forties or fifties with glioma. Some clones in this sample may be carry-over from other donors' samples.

The CDR3 region has the DNA TGCGCCAGCAGCTTTGACAGCATCTATATGAACACTGAAGCTTTCTTT. Translation: CASSFDSIYMNTEAFF. The chain combines TRBV5-1 with TRBJ1-1; a possible D gene is TRBD1 (5 bases). This CDR3 has 16 amino acids. Per germline, CDR1 SGHRS and CDR2 YFSETQ. The V gene lost 2 bases and the J gene lost 0 bases, with 14 bases spanning the gap.

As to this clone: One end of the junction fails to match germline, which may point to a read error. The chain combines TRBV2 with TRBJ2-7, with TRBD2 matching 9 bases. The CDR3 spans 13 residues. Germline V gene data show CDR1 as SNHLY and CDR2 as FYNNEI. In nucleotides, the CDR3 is TGTGCCAGCAGTGAATGGGTGCGGGGGGGGGCCCGCTTC. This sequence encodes CASSEWVRGGARF.

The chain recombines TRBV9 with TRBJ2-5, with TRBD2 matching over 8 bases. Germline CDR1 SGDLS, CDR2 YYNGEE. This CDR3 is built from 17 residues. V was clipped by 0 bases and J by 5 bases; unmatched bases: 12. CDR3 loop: CASSVGNGGGPAETQYF. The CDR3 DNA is TGTGCCAGCAGCGTAGGGAACGGGGGGGGCCCCGCGGAGACCCAGTACTTC.

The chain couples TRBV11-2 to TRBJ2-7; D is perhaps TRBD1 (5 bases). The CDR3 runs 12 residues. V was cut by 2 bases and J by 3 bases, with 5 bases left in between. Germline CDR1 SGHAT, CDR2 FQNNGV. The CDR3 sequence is CASSLQGYEQYF. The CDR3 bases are TGTGCCAGCAGCTTACAGGGCTACGAGCAGTACTTC.

The CDR3 DNA is TGTGCCTGGAGTGCCCGAAACACCATATATTTT. As protein: CAWSARNTIYF. The gene calls are TRBV30 and TRBJ1-3, with D unclear. V was trimmed by 1 base and J by 5 bases, leaving 3 bases between them. The CDR3 has 11 amino acids. CDR1 and CDR2 (germline): GTSNPN, SVGIG (reference sequence).

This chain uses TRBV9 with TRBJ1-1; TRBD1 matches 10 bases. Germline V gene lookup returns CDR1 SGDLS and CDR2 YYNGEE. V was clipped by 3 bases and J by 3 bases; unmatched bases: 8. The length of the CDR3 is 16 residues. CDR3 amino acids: CASSEGTGAGDTEAFF. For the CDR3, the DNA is TGTGCCAGCAGCGAGGGGACAGGGGCCGGGGACACTGAAGCTTTCTTT.

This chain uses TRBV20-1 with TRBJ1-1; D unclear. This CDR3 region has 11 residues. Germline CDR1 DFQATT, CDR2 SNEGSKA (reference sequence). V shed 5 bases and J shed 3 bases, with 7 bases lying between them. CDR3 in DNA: TGCAGTGCTTCAGAATACACTGAAGCTTTCTTT. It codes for CSASEYTEAFF.

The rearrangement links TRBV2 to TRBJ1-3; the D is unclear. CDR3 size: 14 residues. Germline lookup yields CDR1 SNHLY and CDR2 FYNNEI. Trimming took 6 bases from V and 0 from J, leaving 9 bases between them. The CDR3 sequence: CASSQDFSGNTIYF. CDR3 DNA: TGTGCCAGCAGCCAGGACTTCTCTGGAAACACCATATATTTT.

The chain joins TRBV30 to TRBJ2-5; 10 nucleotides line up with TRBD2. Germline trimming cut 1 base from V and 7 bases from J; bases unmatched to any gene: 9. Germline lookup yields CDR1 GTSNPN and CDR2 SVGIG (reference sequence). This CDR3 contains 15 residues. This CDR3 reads CAWSEGSGGAVTQYF. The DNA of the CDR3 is TGTGCCTGGAGTGAGGGAAGCGGGGGGGCCGTGACCCAGTACTTC.

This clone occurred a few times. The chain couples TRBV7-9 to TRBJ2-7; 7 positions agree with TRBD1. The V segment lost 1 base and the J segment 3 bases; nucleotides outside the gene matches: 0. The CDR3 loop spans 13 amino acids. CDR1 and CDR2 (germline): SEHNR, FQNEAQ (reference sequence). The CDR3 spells CASSLGDSYEQYF. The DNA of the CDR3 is TGTGCCAGCAGCTTAGGGGACAGCTACGAGCAGTACTTC.

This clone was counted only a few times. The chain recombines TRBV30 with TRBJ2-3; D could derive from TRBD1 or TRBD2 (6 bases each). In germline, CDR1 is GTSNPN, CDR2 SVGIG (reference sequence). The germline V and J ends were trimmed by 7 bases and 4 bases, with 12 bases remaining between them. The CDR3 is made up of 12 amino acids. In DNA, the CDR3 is TGTGCCTCCAGGGGAGGCCCAGATACGCAGTATTTT. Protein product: CASRGGPDTQYF.

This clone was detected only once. Here the CDR3 DNA reads TGTGCCAGTAGTATCAACGGGGGTGGCAATCAGCCCCAGCATTTT. It translates to CASSINGGGNQPQHF. This chain joins TRBV19 and TRBJ1-5; D might be TRBD1 (5 bases). Trimming removed 3 bases at V and 2 bases at J, with 11 bases between. The CDR3 totals 15 residues. Germline V gives CDR1 LNHDA, CDR2 SQIVND (reference sequence).

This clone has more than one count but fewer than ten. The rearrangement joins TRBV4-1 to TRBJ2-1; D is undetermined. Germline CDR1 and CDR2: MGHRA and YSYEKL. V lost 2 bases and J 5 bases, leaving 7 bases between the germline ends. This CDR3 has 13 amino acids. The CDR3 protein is CASSQRLNNEQFF. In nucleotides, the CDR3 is TGCGCCAGCAGCCAAAGACTTAACAATGAGCAGTTCTTC.

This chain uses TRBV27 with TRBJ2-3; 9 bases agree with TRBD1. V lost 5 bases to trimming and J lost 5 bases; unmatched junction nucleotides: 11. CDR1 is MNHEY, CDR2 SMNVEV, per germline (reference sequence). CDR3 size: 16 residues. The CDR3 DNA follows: TGTGCCAGCAGTCCCCGGGACAGGGACCCTAAAGATACGCAGTATTTT. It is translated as CASSPRDRDPKDTQYF.

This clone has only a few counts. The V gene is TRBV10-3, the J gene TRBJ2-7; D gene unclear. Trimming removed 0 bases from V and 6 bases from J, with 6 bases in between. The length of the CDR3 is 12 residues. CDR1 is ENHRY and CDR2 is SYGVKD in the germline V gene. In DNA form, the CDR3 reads TGTGCCATCAGTGAGTCTATCTTCGAGCAGTACTTC. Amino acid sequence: CAISESIFEQYF.

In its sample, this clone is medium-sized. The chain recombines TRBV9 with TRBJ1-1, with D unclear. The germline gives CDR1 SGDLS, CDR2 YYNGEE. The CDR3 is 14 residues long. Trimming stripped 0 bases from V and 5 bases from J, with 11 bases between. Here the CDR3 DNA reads TGTGCCAGCAGCGTAGCTACGTCGAGGACTGAAGCTTTCTTT. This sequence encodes CASSVATSRTEAFF.

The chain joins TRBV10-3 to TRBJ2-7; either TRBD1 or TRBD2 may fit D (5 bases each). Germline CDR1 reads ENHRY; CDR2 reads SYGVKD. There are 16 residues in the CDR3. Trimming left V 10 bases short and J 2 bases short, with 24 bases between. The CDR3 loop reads CATLSEEGRGTYEQYF. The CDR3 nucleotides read TGTGCCACCCTTTCTGAAGAGGGAAGGGGAACCTACGAGCAGTACTTC.

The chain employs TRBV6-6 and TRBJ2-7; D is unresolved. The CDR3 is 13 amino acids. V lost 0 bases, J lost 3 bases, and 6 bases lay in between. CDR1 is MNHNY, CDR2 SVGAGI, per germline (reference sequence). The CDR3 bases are TGTGCCAGCAGTTACTCTACTAACTACGAGCAGTACTTC. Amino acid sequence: CASSYSTNYEQYF.

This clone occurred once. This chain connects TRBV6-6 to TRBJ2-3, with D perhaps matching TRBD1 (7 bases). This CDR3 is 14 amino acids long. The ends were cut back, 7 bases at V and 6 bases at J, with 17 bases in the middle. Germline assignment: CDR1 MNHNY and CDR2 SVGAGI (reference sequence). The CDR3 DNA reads TGTGCCAGCACCCCCCAGGGGGAGGAGGATACGCAGTATTTT. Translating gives CASTPQGEEDTQYF.

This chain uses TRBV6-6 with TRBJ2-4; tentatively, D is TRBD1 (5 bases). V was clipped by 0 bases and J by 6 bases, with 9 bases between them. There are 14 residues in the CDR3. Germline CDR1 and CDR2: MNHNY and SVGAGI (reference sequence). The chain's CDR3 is CASSYSTASNIQYF. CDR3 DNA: TGTGCCAGCAGTTACTCGACAGCATCAAACATTCAGTACTTC.

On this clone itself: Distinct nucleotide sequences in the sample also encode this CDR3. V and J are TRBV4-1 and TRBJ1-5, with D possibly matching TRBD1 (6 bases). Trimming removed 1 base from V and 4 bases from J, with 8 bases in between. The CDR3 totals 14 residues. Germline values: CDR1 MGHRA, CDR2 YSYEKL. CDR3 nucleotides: TGCGCCAGCAGCCAAGGACAGGCTAATCAGCCCCAGCATTTT. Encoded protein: CASSQGQANQPQHF.

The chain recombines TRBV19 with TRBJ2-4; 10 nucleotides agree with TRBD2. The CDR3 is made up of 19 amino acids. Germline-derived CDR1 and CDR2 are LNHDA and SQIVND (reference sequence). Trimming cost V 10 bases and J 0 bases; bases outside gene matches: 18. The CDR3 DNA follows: TGTGCCACCTCAAGGGCTACTAGCGGGGCCCGGGGAGCCAAAAACATTCAGTACTTC. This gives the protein CATSRATSGARGAKNIQYF. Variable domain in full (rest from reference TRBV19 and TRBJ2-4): DGGITQSPKYLFRKEGQNVTLSCEQNLNHDAMYWYRQDPGQGLRLIYYSQIVNDFQKGDIAEGYSVSREKKESFPLTVTSAQKNPTAFYLCATSRATSGARGAKNIQYFGAGTRLSVL.

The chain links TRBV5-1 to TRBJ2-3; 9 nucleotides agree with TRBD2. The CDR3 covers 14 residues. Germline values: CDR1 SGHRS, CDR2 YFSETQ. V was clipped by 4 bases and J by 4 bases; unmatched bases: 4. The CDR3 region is CASSPGLASDTQYF. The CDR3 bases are TGCGCCAGCAGCCCGGGACTAGCCTCAGATACGCAGTATTTT.

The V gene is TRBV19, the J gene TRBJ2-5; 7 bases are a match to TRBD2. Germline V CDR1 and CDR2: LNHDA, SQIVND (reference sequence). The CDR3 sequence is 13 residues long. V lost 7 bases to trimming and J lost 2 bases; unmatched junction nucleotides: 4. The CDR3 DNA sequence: TGTGCCAGTACGCCAGCGGGGCAAGAGACCCAGTACTTC. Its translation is CASTPAGQETQYF.

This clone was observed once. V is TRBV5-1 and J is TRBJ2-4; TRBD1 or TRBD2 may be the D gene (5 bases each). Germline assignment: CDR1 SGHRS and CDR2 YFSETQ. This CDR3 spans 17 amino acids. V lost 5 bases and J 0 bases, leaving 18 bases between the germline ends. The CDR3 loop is CASRADFEGRAKNIQYF. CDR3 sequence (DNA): TGCGCCAGCAGAGCAGATTTCGAGGGGCGAGCCAAAAACATTCAGTACTTC.

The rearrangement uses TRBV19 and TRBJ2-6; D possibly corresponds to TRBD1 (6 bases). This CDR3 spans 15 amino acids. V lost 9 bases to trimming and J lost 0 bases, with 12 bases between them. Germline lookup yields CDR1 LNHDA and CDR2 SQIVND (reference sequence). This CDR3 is CASTTGSSGANVLTF. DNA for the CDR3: TGTGCCAGCACTACAGGGAGCTCTGGGGCCAACGTCCTGACTTTC.